Included here is one TCR beta chain sequence, with context. Other DNA sequences within the sample encode an identical CDR3. TCRdb's copy holds only in-frame clones and misses some; the assay was immunoSEQ multiplex PCR. Counted here are over 1.4 million clones, roughly 97% occurring once; the ten biggest clones make up approximately 1.1%. The germline V gene has CDR1 SGHNT and CDR2 YYREEE (reference sequence). The V gene lost 0 bases and the J gene lost 1 base, with 4 bases spanning the gap. There are 13 residues in the CDR3. The data belong to a study of shared clonotypes between healthy human individuals.

Sample: naive CD4+ T cells sorted from blood. Sample subset: CD45RA+ positively selected. The receptor's source is a man aged 30 to 39 in good health. The chain uses TRBV5-4 and TRBJ1-1; D uncertain. DNA of the CDR3: TGTGCCAGCAGCTTGGTTCCGAACACTGAAGCTTTCTTT. It translates to CASSLVPNTEAFF.